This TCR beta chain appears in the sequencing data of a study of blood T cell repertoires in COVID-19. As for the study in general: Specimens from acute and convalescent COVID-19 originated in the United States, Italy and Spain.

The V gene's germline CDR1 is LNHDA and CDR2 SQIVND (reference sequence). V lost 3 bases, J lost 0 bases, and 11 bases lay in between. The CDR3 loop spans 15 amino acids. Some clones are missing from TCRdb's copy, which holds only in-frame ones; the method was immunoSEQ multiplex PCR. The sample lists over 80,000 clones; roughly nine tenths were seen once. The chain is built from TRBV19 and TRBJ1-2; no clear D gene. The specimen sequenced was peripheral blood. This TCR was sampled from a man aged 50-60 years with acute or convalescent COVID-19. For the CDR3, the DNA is TGTGCCAGTAGTATGGGTCGAACAGCTAACTATGGCTACACCTTC. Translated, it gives CASSMGRTANYGYTF. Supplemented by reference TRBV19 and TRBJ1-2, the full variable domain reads DGGITQSPKYLFRKEGQNVTLSCEQNLNHDAMYWYRQDPGQGLRLIYYSQIVNDFQKGDIAEGYSVSREKKESFPLTVTSAQKNPTAFYLCASSMGRTANYGYTFGSGTRLTVV.